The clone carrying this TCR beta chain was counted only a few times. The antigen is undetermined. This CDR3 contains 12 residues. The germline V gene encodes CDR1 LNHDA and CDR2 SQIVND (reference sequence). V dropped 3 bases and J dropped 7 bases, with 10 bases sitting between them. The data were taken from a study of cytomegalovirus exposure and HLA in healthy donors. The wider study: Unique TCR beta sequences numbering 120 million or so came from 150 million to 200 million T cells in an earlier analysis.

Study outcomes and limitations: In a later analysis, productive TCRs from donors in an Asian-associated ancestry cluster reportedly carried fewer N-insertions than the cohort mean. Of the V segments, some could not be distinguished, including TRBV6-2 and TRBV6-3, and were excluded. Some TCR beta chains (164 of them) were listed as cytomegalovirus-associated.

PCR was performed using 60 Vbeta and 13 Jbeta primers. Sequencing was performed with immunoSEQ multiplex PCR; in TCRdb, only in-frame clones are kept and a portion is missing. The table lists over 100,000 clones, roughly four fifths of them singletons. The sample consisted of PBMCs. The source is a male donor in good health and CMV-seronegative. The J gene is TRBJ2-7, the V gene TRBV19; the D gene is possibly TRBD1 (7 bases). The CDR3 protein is CASSMTGREQYF. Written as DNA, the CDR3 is TGTGCCAGTAGTATGACAGGGAGGGAGCAGTACTTC.